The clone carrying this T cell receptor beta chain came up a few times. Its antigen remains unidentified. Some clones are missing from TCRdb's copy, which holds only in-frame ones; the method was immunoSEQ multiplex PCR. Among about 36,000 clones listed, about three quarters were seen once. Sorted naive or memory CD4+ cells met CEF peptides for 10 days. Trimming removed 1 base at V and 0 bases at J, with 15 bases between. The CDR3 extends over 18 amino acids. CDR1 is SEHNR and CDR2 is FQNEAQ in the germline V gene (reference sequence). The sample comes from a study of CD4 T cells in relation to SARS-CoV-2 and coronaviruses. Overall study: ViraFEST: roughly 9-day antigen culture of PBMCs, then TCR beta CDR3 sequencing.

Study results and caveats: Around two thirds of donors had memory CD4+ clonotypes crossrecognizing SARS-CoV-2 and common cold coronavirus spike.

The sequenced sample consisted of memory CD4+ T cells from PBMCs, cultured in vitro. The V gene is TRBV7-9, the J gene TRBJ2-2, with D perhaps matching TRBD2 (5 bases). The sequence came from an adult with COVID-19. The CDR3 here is CASSLVLLGGPNTGELFF. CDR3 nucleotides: TGTGCCAGCAGCTTAGTTCTTCTGGGCGGGCCGAACACCGGGGAGCTGTTTTTT.